This T cell receptor (beta chain) originates from a study of T cell changes during pregnancy in multiple sclerosis. Sequenced by immunoSEQ multiplex PCR; TCRdb stores in-frame clones only, minus some. The profile shows about 71,000 clones, roughly 92% of them singletons. Deletions cut 0 bases from V and 2 bases from J, with 6 bases between. This CDR3 has 14 residues. Germline assignment: CDR1 LNHNV and CDR2 YYDKDF (reference sequence). This clone has just one count. The sample here was peripheral blood, taken in the third trimester of pregnancy. The sequence was collected from a female donor with multiple sclerosis, enrolled in a pregnancy study. V is TRBV15 and J is TRBJ2-3, with a weak D call TRBD1 (5 bases). The chain's CDR3 is CATSRDRVTDTQYF. CDR3 DNA: TGTGCCACCAGCAGAGACAGGGTCACAGATACGCAGTATTTT.